A single sample is the source of the 12 T cell receptor beta chains below, sequenced in a study of T-cell memory formation after mild COVID-19. Via MiXCR, TCRdb re-called the 5' RACE reads, giving one row per CDR3 protein. The sample records 470,000 or so distinct CDR3 sequences, 20% to 30% being singletons. Sequenced material: PBMCs or a T cell subset sorted from them (not recorded which). All receptors come from an adult woman who had mild COVID-19 (a few samples of this study predate the infection). Cell type and time point are not known.

This clonotype was observed a few times. At one end, the junction sequence differs from germline, possibly due to a read error. The genes are TRBV7-9 and TRBJ1-1; 7 bases align to TRBD1. CDR3 length: 13 residues. Germline CDR1 is SEHNR and CDR2 is FQNEAQ (reference sequence). In DNA form, the CDR3 reads TGCGCCAGCAGCTTCACAGGGGACACTGAAGCTTTCTTT. Translating it yields CASSFTGDTEAFF.

The chain has TRBV6-6 and TRBJ1-1; tentatively, D is TRBD1 (5 bases). CDR1 is MNHNY, CDR2 SVGAGI, per germline (reference sequence). This CDR3 region has 18 residues. With 6 bases removed from V and 4 bases from J, the gap between germline ends came to 27 bases. CDR3 amino acids: CASRSYQGRGQAGTEAFF. Written as DNA, the CDR3 is TGTGCCAGCAGGTCCTACCAGGGTAGAGGGCAAGCGGGCACTGAAGCTTTCTTT.

This clonotype was counted many times. This sequence joins TRBV6-5 and TRBJ2-3, with 10 bases lining up with TRBD1. CDR1 is MNHEY and CDR2 is SVGAGI in the germline V gene. The trim removed 6 bases at V and 3 bases at J, leaving 3 bases unmatched. The CDR3 is 14 residues long. The CDR3 sequence is CASSRDRGTDTQYF. The DNA for the CDR3 is TGTGCCAGCAGCCGGGACAGGGGTACAGATACGCAGTATTTT.

This clonotype was seen repeatedly, ten times or more. This sequence joins TRBV12-3 or TRBV12-4 and TRBJ2-3, with 7 bases identical to TRBD1. The CDR3 loop spans 15 amino acids. With V trimmed by 5 bases and J by 0 bases, 5 bases remained unmatched. The CDR3, as DNA: TGTGCCAGCAGTCGGGACAGCGCGAGCACAGATACGCAGTATTTT. Translating gives CASSRDSASTDTQYF.

This clonotype was seen once. The chain carries TRBV18 and TRBJ2-5, with 9 nucleotides matching TRBD1. This CDR3 spans 15 amino acids. V shed 0 bases, J shed 10 bases, and the junction held 9 bases outside the gene matches. Germline V gene data show CDR1 as KGHSH and CDR2 as LQKENI. In DNA form, the CDR3 reads TGTGCCAGCTCACCACCCGCCGGGACAGGGTTAGGCCAGTACTTC. It yields the protein CASSPPAGTGLGQYF.

This clonotype was observed a few times. No conserved phenylalanine or tryptophan is present at the end of the CDR3, so a read error is the likely explanation. The limits of the CDR3 on the DNA are not certain, so only TCRdb's listed CDR3 is given. This chain connects TRBV9 to TRBJ1-2; TRBD1, as called in the table, went unchecked against the DNA. Germline CDR1 is SGDLS and CDR2 is YYNGEE. The length of the CDR3 is 13 amino acids, counting both ends. The CDR3 sequence is CASSVNPGEGPTL.

This clonotype was observed a few times. The CDR3 DNA is TGTGCCAGCACGTTAATGGCTAGCGGGGGGGCAGATACGCAGTATTTT. It translates to CASTLMASGGADTQYF. The genes are TRBV7-2 and TRBJ2-3, with 12 bases that match TRBD2. The trim removed 7 bases at V and 4 bases at J, leaving 9 bases unmatched. CDR3 length: 16 residues. Germline CDR1 is SGHTA and CDR2 is FQGNSA. The full variable domain, in which reference TRBV7-2 and TRBJ2-3 provide the parts outside the CDR3, is GAGVSQSPSNKVTEKGKDVELRCDPISGHTALYWYRQSLGQGLEFLIYFQGNSAPDKSGLPSDRFSAERTGGSVSTLTIQRTQQEDSAVYLCASTLMASGGADTQYFGPGTRLTVL.

The table lists this clonotype with a few counts. The genes are TRBV29-1 and TRBJ2-5; D gene ambiguous. Germline lookup yields CDR1 SQVTM and CDR2 ANQGSEA. V was shortened by 3 bases and J by 0 bases, with 5 bases between the two germline ends. This CDR3 contains 12 residues. CDR3 sequence reads: CSVEADQETQYF. The CDR3 DNA sequence: TGCAGCGTTGAGGCCGACCAAGAGACCCAGTACTTC.

There are a few counts of this clonotype. V is TRBV5-6 and J is TRBJ1-6, with TRBD1 as a possible D gene (5 bases). V was cut by 3 bases and J by 9 bases, with 13 bases left in between. The length of the CDR3 is 14 residues. Germline CDR1 reads SGHDT; CDR2 reads YYEEEE. In DNA, the CDR3 is TGTGCCAGCAGCTGGGGACGGGGATCTTCACCCCTCCACTTT. Translated, it gives CASSWGRGSSPLHF.

This clonotype was seen a handful of times. In nucleotides, the CDR3 is TGCAGCGTTGAGGCGCGGGCGGAGACCACAGATACGCAGTATTTT. Protein sequence: CSVEARAETTDTQYF. The rearrangement uses TRBV29-1 and TRBJ2-3; possibly TRBD2 for D (5 bases). Trimming pared 3 bases from V and 2 bases from J, leaving 15 bases between. Germline V gene data show CDR1 as SQVTM and CDR2 as ANQGSEA. This CDR3 has 15 residues.

The chain couples TRBV27 to TRBJ2-1; TRBD2 aligns across 11 bases. The CDR3 spans 19 residues. Looked up from germline, CDR1 is MNHEY and CDR2 is SMNVEV (reference sequence). The V segment lost 2 bases and the J segment 1 base; nucleotides outside the gene matches: 10. The CDR3 region is CASSLTSGSLIVSYNEQFF. CDR3 DNA: TGTGCCAGCAGTTTAACTAGCGGGAGCTTGATCGTATCCTACAATGAGCAGTTCTTC.

V usage is TRBV9 and J usage is TRBJ2-3, with D possibly matching TRBD2 (6 bases). The germline V gene encodes CDR1 SGDLS and CDR2 YYNGEE. Trimming cost V 3 bases and J 2 bases, with 16 bases left between them. This CDR3 spans 16 amino acids. CDR3 DNA: TGTGCCAGCAGCGCGACCGGGTTAGCGGTCACAGATACGCAGTATTTT. This gives the protein CASSATGLAVTDTQYF.